This TCR beta chain is from a study of T cells in Graves' hyperthyroidism and ophthalmopathy. RNA transcripts gave rise to amplified TCR beta CDR3 regions. TCR CDR3 regions were first amplified by RT-PCR with HTBI primers. Using its own MiXCR run on the multiplex PCR reads, TCRdb lists one record per CDR3 protein. The table shows hundreds of thousands of distinct CDR3 sequences, with roughly 14% occurring only once. The trim removed 6 bases at V and 7 bases at J, leaving 13 bases unmatched. From germline, CDR1 is MGHDK and CDR2 SYGVNS. The CDR3 runs to 16 residues. Sequencing was performed on blood. The TCR comes from a man aged 18 to 35 with Graves' ophthalmopathy. The rearrangement joins TRBV25-1 to TRBJ2-1, with 9 bases identical to TRBD1. The DNA for the CDR3 is TGTGCCAGCAGCGGGGTGGACAGGGGCTTCTCAAATGAGCAGTTCTTC. Its translation is CASSGVDRGFSNEQFF.